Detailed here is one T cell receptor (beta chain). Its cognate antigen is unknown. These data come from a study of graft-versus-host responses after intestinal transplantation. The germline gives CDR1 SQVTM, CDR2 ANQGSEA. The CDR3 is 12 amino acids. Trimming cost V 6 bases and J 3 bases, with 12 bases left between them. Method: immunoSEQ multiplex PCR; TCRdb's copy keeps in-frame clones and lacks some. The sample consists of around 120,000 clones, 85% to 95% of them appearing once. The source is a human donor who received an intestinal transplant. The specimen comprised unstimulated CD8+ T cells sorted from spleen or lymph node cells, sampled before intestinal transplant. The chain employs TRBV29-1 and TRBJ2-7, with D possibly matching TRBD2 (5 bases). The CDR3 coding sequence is TGCAGCGTCGGCGCGGAGGACTACGAGCAGTACTTC. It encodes CSVGAEDYEQYF.